This T cell receptor beta chain was sequenced during a study of CD8 T cells in Susac syndrome (dated by TCRdb to between 2017 and 2020). Describing the broader study: Repertoire sequencing was used to test whether CD8+ T cell activation and differentiation in Susac syndrome was antigen driven.

High-throughput TCR beta sequencing profiled peripheral blood CD8+ and CD4+ T cells from healthy donors, Susac syndrome patients and multiple sclerosis patients. Healthy donors were age- and sex-matched controls. Bulk CD8+ and CD4+ T cells were purified magnetically by negative isolation, whereas CD8+ TEMRA cells were enriched by FACS. Blood was collected in EDTA tubes and processed within 24 hours, with PBMCs isolated through density gradient centrifugation. PBMCs intended for TCR sequencing were cryopreserved in liquid nitrogen and thawed later in a water bath at 37 degrees C. The sorted or isolated CD4+, CD8+ and CD8+ TEMRA cells reached a purity of at least 90%. Remarks on this clonotype: Its antigen is currently not known. The input lacks base qualities; no much larger clone sits a single base away.

RNA was extracted with the RNeasy kit and about 0.45 to 1 ug was reverse transcribed using random hexamers. The immunoSEQ multiplex PCR assay, covering 54 Vbeta and 13 Jbeta segments, was used to amplify TCR beta CDR3 regions. PCR amplification bias was corrected by using a synthetic template baseline for primer optimization and computational correction. Turning to the authors' computational methods: Reads were annotated to V, D and J genes according to IMGT and were analyzed with immunoSEQ Analyzer, with only productive sequences retained. Clonality was calculated as one minus the Shannon entropy normalized by log2 of the number of productive unique sequences. For each patient and control, public and private clones were evaluated among the 100 most prevalent clones. Susac-specific clones were defined as absent from healthy and MS cohorts, around 980 published viral clones and other ImmuneACCESS disease sequences. In TCRdb, the public reads were trimmed at Q25 with fastp and aligned with MiXCR, with productive beta chains retained. Duplicate CDR3 protein sequences are folded into a single record with the most common DNA and genes. These V and J calls originate from TCRdb's pipeline instead of the authors' own analysis. Recorded for this sample are some 160,000 distinct CDR3 sequences; 90% to 95% of them occurred a single time. Around 0.087% of the sample lies in the top ten.

The investigation overall reported the following: The number of individuals in the TCR sequencing and HLA analysis was recognized as being relatively small.

V loses 7 bases, J loses 3 bases, and the germline ends lie 12 bases apart. The CDR3 runs 14 residues from the cysteine to the phenylalanine. The DNA shown is the 42-base CDR3, in frame from base 1. The clonotype was recovered from a human donor in good health. The sample consisted of CD4+ T cells from PBMCs. The V gene is TRBV12-3 or TRBV12-4 and the J gene is TRBJ2-2, with TRBD1 tentatively as D gene (5 bases match). The sequenced DNA is TGTGCCAGCACCCCTACAGGTCACACCGGGGAGCTGTTTTTT. The encoded protein is CASTPTGHTGELFF.